These 28 T cell receptor beta chains originate from one sample sequenced in a study of vaccination effects on CD4 cells after COVID-19 (dated by TCRdb to between 2021 and 2022). Library method: the immunoSEQ multiplex PCR assay. What TCRdb holds here is the immuneACCESS table cut down to in-frame rearrangements. Part of the clones is not present; checked against another copy, under half of the missing clones reflect an unresolved V gene, and the others are unexplained. The sample profile shows tens of thousands of clones; more than 65% of them were found once. The ten top clones hold around 9.7% of the sample. In the ViraFEST assay, PBMC were stimulated with viral peptide pools, and antigen-specific CD4+ T cell clonotypes were then identified by expansion using TCR sequencing. After about 9 days of culture, CD4+ T cells were isolated with the EasySep CD4+ T cell isolation kit. Participants received two doses of either the BNT162b2 or the mRNA-1273 mRNA SARS-CoV-2 vaccine.

Their antigen targets remain unknown. Sequenced here: CD4+ T cells from PBMCs cultured with HCoV-NL63 spike peptides, sampled after COVID-19 vaccination. The cell subset or site label, read with the paper, signifies: HCoV-NL63 spike overlapping peptide pool stimulation. These receptors came from a human donor who received a COVID-19 vaccine.

The chain employs TRBV3-1 (or the pseudogene TRBV3-2) and TRBJ2-3; the match to TRBD2 covers 8 bases. The length of the CDR3 is 16 residues. The ends lost 1 base at V and 5 bases at J; junction bases unmatched: 8. Germline V gives CDR1 LGHDT, CDR2 YNNKEL (reference sequence). Written as DNA, the CDR3 is TGTGCCAGCAGCCAAGCAGCGGGAGCGATTCGAGATACGCAGTATTTT. Its protein is CASSQAAGAIRDTQYF.

This rearrangement joins TRBV10-3 to TRBJ2-2; perhaps TRBD1 as D (6 bases). The germline V and J ends were trimmed by 7 bases and 1 base, with 10 bases remaining between them. Germline CDR1 is ENHRY and CDR2 is SYGVKD. The CDR3 loop spans 14 amino acids. CDR3 sequence (DNA): TGTGCCATCACCAAGGGACAGAACACCGGGGAGCTGTTTTTT. Residues: CAITKGQNTGELFF.

The chain combines TRBV24-1 with TRBJ1-3, with TRBD1 as a possible D gene (5 bases). CDR1 and CDR2 (germline): KGHDR, SFDVKD. CDR3 length: 14 residues. With 3 bases removed from V and 2 bases from J, the gap between germline ends came to 7 bases. This CDR3 reads CATSDAGAGNTIYF. DNA of the CDR3: TGTGCCACCAGTGATGCGGGGGCTGGAAACACCATATATTTT.

The chain links TRBV3-1 (or the pseudogene TRBV3-2) to TRBJ1-2; D is ambiguous. Germline values: CDR1 LGHDT, CDR2 YNNKEL (reference sequence). This CDR3 contains 13 residues. V gave up 4 bases and J gave up 3 bases, with 9 bases separating them. The CDR3 DNA reads as TGTGCCAGCAGCCGCCGGGAGGACTATGGCTACACCTTC. Translation gives CASSRREDYGYTF.

The chain couples TRBV24-1 to TRBJ2-3, with 11 bases matching TRBD2. Germline V gene lookup returns CDR1 KGHDR and CDR2 SFDVKD. The length of the CDR3 is 15 residues. Germline trimming cut 2 bases from V and 6 bases from J; bases unmatched to any gene: 3. The CDR3 reads CATSDWASGRDTQYF. DNA of the CDR3: TGTGCCACCAGTGATTGGGCTAGCGGGAGGGATACGCAGTATTTT.

The chain carries TRBV9 and TRBJ2-2; D possibly corresponds to TRBD2 (7 bases). The CDR3 contains 17 residues. Germline V gene lookup returns CDR1 SGDLS and CDR2 YYNGEE. V was shortened by 0 bases and J by 5 bases, with 17 bases between the two germline ends. The CDR3 spells CASSVGLGGPVTGELFF. The CDR3 nucleotides are TGTGCCAGCAGCGTAGGGCTGGGGGGGCCTGTGACCGGGGAGCTGTTTTTT.

The rearrangement joins TRBV2 to TRBJ2-1, with 9 nucleotides matching TRBD2. The junction had 15 bases not matched to a gene; V was cut back by 3 bases and J by 6 bases. The CDR3 loop spans 18 amino acids. Per germline, CDR1 SNHLY and CDR2 FYNNEI. CDR3 in DNA: TGTGCCAGCAGTGACGACGAAATGCGGGGGGGCCGAAGCAATGAGCAGTTCTTC. Its protein product is CASSDDEMRGGRSNEQFF.

The chain carries TRBV9 and TRBJ2-3; D perhaps matches TRBD2 (6 bases). Germline loops: CDR1 SGDLS, CDR2 YYNGEE. V was cut by 7 bases and J by 4 bases, with 16 bases left in between. This CDR3 region has 14 residues. The CDR3 bases are TGTGCCAGCCGCGAGGGAGGACACTCAGATACGCAGTATTTT. Its protein is CASREGGHSDTQYF.

The chain employs TRBV5-6 and TRBJ2-1; 7 bases are a match to TRBD2. The CDR3 length is 15 residues. Germline CDR1 and CDR2: SGHDT and YYEEEE. V was pared by 2 bases and J by 5 bases, with 7 bases of the junction left unmatched. CDR3 in DNA: TGTGCCAGCAGCTTTACCGGGACTACGAACAATGAGCAGTTCTTC. Protein sequence: CASSFTGTTNNEQFF.

V usage is TRBV25-1 and J usage is TRBJ2-2, with D maybe TRBD1 (6 bases). CDR1 is MGHDK and CDR2 is SYGVNS in the germline V gene. This CDR3 is built from 16 residues. V was cut by 0 bases and J by 7 bases, with 15 bases left in between. CDR3 sequence: CASSEYSAGANGELFF. The DNA of the CDR3 is TGTGCCAGCAGTGAATATTCGGCAGGGGCGAACGGGGAGCTGTTTTTT.

This chain joins TRBV5-8 and TRBJ1-5; D is possibly TRBD1 (5 bases). Germline CDR1 SGHTS, CDR2 YDEGEE. Trimming took 7 bases from V and 1 from J, leaving 6 bases between them. CDR3 length: 12 amino acids. The CDR3 protein is CASRQSNQPQHF. In DNA, the CDR3 is TGTGCCAGCCGACAGAGCAATCAGCCCCAGCATTTT. Based on the CDR3 plus reference TRBV5-8 and TRBJ1-5, the full variable domain is EAGVTQSPTHLIKTRGQQATLRCSPISGHTSVYWYQQALGLGLQFLLWYDEGEERNRGNFPPRFSGRQFPNYSSELNVNALELEDSALYLCASRQSNQPQHFGDGTRLSIL.

This chain uses TRBV5-5 with TRBJ1-6; D gene ambiguous. In germline, CDR1 is SGHKS, CDR2 YYEKEE (reference sequence). V dropped 2 bases and J dropped 9 bases, with 15 bases sitting between them. The CDR3 length is 15 residues. CDR3 loop: CASSFGPTRGSPLHF. In DNA form, the CDR3 reads TGTGCCAGCAGCTTTGGCCCCACGAGAGGTTCACCCCTCCACTTT.

The rearrangement joins TRBV9 to TRBJ2-3, with 14 bases aligning to TRBD2. The J segment lost 4 bases and the V segment lost 4 bases, leaving 2 bases of the junction unmatched. The germline CDR1 and CDR2 sequences are SGDLS and YYNGEE. The CDR3 loop spans 15 amino acids. The CDR3 loop is CASSPGLAGADTQYF. The CDR3 region has the DNA TGTGCCAGCAGCCCGGGACTAGCGGGGGCAGATACGCAGTATTTT.

For this clone: A junction end diverges from the germline sequence, so it may reflect a read error. The chain couples TRBV2 to TRBJ2-5; possibly TRBD1 for D (5 bases). Germline CDR1 and CDR2: SNHLY and FYNNEI. The CDR3 runs 12 residues. CDR3 in amino acids: CASNEGVMTQYF. As DNA, the CDR3 is TGTGCCAGCAATGAAGGGGTGATGACCCAGTACTTC.

CDR3 in amino acids: CATSRDQGAKEKLFF. CDR3 sequence (DNA): TGTGCCACCAGCAGAGATCAGGGGGCAAAAGAAAAACTGTTTTTT. This chain joins TRBV15 and TRBJ1-4; 8 bases are shared with TRBD1. CDR1 and CDR2 from the germline V gene are LNHNV and YYDKDF (reference sequence). CDR3 length: 15 amino acids. V lost 0 bases, J lost 8 bases, and 5 bases stayed unmatched.

This clone was seen a few times. This chain connects TRBV7-4 to TRBJ1-1; 7 nucleotides align to TRBD1. Germline CDR1 is SGHVT and CDR2 is SQSDAQ. V lost 3 bases to trimming and J lost 2 bases; unmatched junction nucleotides: 6. The CDR3 length is 15 residues. The chain's CDR3 is CASSFRGQTNTEAFF. The CDR3 nucleotides read TGTGCCAGCAGCTTTAGGGGACAGACAAACACTGAAGCTTTCTTT.

This clone was counted only a few times. The chain joins TRBV6-5 to TRBJ1-2, with 8 bases that match TRBD1. V lost 7 bases and J lost 4; bases outside the gene matches: 5. From germline, CDR1 is MNHEY and CDR2 SVGAGI. There are 13 residues in the CDR3. CDR3 protein: CASTPDRGYGYTF. CDR3 bases: TGTGCCAGCACTCCCGACAGGGGCTATGGCTACACCTTC.

V and J are TRBV6-5 and TRBJ2-7; D perhaps matches TRBD1 (5 bases). Germline loops: CDR1 MNHEY, CDR2 SVGAGI. V dropped 4 bases and J dropped 0 bases, with 10 bases sitting between them. This CDR3 has 14 residues. CDR3 residues: CASSSAGNSYEQYF. CDR3 coding DNA: TGTGCCAGCAGTTCGGCAGGGAACTCCTACGAGCAGTACTTC.

The chain uses TRBV2 and TRBJ2-1, with D maybe TRBD1 (6 bases). CDR1 SNHLY and CDR2 FYNNEI come from the germline V gene. There are 12 residues in the CDR3. Trimming took off 7 bases at V and 4 bases at J, with 8 bases between the two ends. CDR3 sequence (DNA): TGTGCCAGCAACGGACAGTACAATGAGCAGTTCTTC. This encodes CASNGQYNEQFF. Full variable domain (outside the CDR3, taken from reference TRBV2 and TRBJ2-1): EPEVTQTPSHQVTQMGQEVILRCVPISNHLYFYWYRQILGQKVEFLVSFYNNEISEKSEIFDDQFSVERPDGSNFTLKIRSTKLEDSAMYFCASNGQYNEQFFGPGTRLTVL.

A few counts support this clone. The rearrangement uses TRBV4-1 and TRBJ2-7; D remains ambiguous. The CDR3 has 17 amino acids. Germline V gene data show CDR1 as MGHRA and CDR2 as YSYEKL. V lost 0 bases, J lost 0 bases, and 15 bases lay in between. CDR3 sequence reads: CASSQDLGRQASYEQYF. CDR3 bases: TGCGCCAGCAGCCAAGATTTGGGCCGACAAGCCTCCTACGAGCAGTACTTC.

V gene TRBV6-6 combines with J gene TRBJ2-3, with unresolved D. Germline V gene sequence: CDR1 MNHNY, CDR2 SVGAGI (reference sequence). The CDR3 consists of 14 residues. V lost 5 bases and J 6 bases, leaving 15 bases between the germline ends. CDR3 nucleotide sequence: TGTGCCAGCAGTGCCGGGCCCGTGGTGGATACGCAGTATTTT. Protein sequence: CASSAGPVVDTQYF.

This sequence joins TRBV6-5 and TRBJ2-1, with 12 bases identical to TRBD2. The germline V gene has CDR1 MNHEY and CDR2 SVGAGI. This CDR3 has 16 amino acids. J lost 5 bases, V lost 0 bases, and 2 bases had no gene match. The CDR3 reads CASSYSSSGGDNEQFF. Written as DNA, the CDR3 is TGTGCCAGCAGTTACTCATCTAGCGGGGGGGACAATGAGCAGTTCTTC.

The chain combines TRBV5-5 with TRBJ2-1, with D possibly matching TRBD1 (6 bases). The V gene's germline CDR1 is SGHKS and CDR2 YYEKEE (reference sequence). Trimming took off 5 bases at V and 4 bases at J, with 13 bases between the two ends. This CDR3 has 14 amino acids. CDR3 amino acids: CASRSMGAYNEQFF. The DNA of the CDR3 is TGTGCCAGCAGGTCCATGGGGGCATACAATGAGCAGTTCTTC.

The chain couples TRBV7-9 to TRBJ2-7, with 9 bases identical to TRBD2. The CDR3 consists of 15 residues. The junction had 3 bases not matched to a gene; V was cut back by 2 bases and J by 1 base. Germline lookup yields CDR1 SEHNR and CDR2 FQNEAQ (reference sequence). CDR3 bases: TGTGCCAGCAGCTTATATAGCGGGAGATCCTACGAGCAGTACTTC. Protein sequence: CASSLYSGRSYEQYF. The full variable domain, with the rest looked up from reference TRBV7-9 and TRBJ2-7, is DTGVSQNPRHKITKRGQNVTFRCDPISEHNRLYWYRQTLGQGPEFLTYFQNEAQLEKSRLLSDRFSAERPKGSFSTLEIQRTEQGDSAMYLCASSLYSGRSYEQYFGPGTRLTVT.

The chain couples TRBV7-9 to TRBJ1-2; D is unclear. CDR3 length equals 14 residues. V dropped 5 bases and J dropped 2 bases, with 12 bases sitting between them. CDR1 is SEHNR, CDR2 FQNEAQ, per germline (reference sequence). The CDR3 nucleotides read TGTGCCAGCAGCCCCCACGGTTCAAACTATGGCTACACCTTC. This encodes CASSPHGSNYGYTF.

The table lists this clone with a count of one. J is TRBJ1-5 and V is TRBV19; D remains unclear. Trimming stripped 4 bases from V and 6 bases from J, with 10 bases between. Germline V gene sequence: CDR1 LNHDA, CDR2 SQIVND (reference sequence). This CDR3 is built from 13 residues. CDR3 coding DNA: TGTGCCAGTAGTACGGGGTCAGGTCAGCCCCAGCATTTT. Translated: CASSTGSGQPQHF.

The chain joins TRBV6-1 to TRBJ1-2; possibly TRBD1 for D (6 bases). CDR3 length equals 14 residues. Germline assignment: CDR1 MNHNS and CDR2 SASEGT. Trimming left V 2 bases short and J 5 bases short, with 12 bases between. The CDR3 here is CASSEIGQIYGYTF. The CDR3 nucleotides are TGTGCCAGCAGTGAAATTGGACAGATATATGGCTACACCTTC.

V and J are TRBV4-1 and TRBJ2-3; 7 bases align to TRBD1. The germline CDR1 and CDR2 sequences are MGHRA and YSYEKL. The CDR3 runs to 15 residues. V shed 1 base and J 11 bases; nucleotides not matched to a gene: 12. CDR3 protein: CASSQVSVGWDRQYF. CDR3 nucleotide sequence: TGCGCCAGCAGCCAAGTTTCGGTGGGATGGGACAGGCAGTATTTT.